Described below is a single T cell receptor (beta chain) sequence and its context. Its antigen remains unknown. The data derive from a study of human T cells and chemical hapten exposure. The study's findings and limits: Donors were affected by alopecia, so their immune reaction might vary from that of healthy individuals.

Time point given: patch test 2, 6 weeks after DPC sensitization. The sample's treatment: therapeutic diphenylcyclopropenone sensitization with weekly scalp DPC. In TCRdb, the RACE reads were re-called with MiXCR into one record per CDR3 protein. Among about 84,000 distinct CDR3 sequences listed, about 10% were seen once. The sequencing here drew on whole blood, taken in connection with sensitization to the hapten diphenylcyclopropenone (DPC). This TCR was sampled from a woman between 50 and 59 years old with alopecia areata. Some clones in this sample may be carry-over from other donors' samples.

The CDR3 sequence is CASSLAQGGPVGYTF. For the CDR3, the DNA is TGTGCCAGCAGCTTAGCGCAAGGAGGGCCGGTTGGCTACACCTTC. The V call is TRBV7-8, the J call TRBJ1-2; no definite D call. The V gene lost 0 bases and the J gene lost 7 bases, with 15 bases spanning the gap. Germline lookup yields CDR1 SGHVS and CDR2 FQNEAQ. This CDR3 has 15 residues.